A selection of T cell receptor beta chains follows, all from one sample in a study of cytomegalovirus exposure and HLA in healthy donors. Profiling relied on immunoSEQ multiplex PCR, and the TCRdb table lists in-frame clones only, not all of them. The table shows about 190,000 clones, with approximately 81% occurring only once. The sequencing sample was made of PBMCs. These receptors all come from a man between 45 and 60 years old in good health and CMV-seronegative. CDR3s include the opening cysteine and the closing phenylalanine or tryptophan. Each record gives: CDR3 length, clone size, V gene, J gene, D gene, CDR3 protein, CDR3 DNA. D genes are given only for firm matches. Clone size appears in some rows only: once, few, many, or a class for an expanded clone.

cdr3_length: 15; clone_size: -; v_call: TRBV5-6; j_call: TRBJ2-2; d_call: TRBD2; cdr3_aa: CASSWGLTNTGELFF; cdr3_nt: TGTGCCAGCAGCTGGGGACTAACTAACACCGGGGAGCTGTTTTTT
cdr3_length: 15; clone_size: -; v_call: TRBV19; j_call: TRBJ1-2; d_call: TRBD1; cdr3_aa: CASSFTRDRDYGYTF; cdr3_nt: TGTGCCAGTAGTTTCACAAGGGACAGGGACTATGGCTACACCTTC
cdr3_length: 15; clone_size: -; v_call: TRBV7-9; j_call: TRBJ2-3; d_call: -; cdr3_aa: CSSSLASGGPDTQYF; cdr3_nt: TGTTCCAGCAGCTTAGCTTCGGGGGGCCCAGATACGCAGTATTTT
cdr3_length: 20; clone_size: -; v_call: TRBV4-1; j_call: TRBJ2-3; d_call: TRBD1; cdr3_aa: CASSQPKGGRGQGNWDTQYF; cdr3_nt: TGCGCCAGCAGCCAACCTAAAGGGGGGAGAGGACAGGGTAACTGGGATACGCAGTATTTT
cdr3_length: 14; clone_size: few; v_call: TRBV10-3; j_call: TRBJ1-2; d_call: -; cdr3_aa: CAISRMEDPYGYTF; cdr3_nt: TGTGCCATCAGTCGGATGGAGGACCCTTATGGCTACACCTTC
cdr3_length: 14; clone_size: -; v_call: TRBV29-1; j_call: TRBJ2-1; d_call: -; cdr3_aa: CSVGGRSSYNEQFF; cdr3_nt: TGCAGCGTTGGGGGGAGGAGCTCCTACAATGAGCAGTTCTTC
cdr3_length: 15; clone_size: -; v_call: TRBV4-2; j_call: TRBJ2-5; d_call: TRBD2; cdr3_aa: CASSQLAGGQETQYF; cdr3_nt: TGTGCCAGCAGCCAATTAGCGGGGGGGCAGGAGACCCAGTACTTC
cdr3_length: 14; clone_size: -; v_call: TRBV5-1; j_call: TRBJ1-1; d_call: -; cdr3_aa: CASSLERGGTEAFF; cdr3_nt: TGCGCCAGCAGCTTGGAGCGGGGCGGCACTGAAGCTTTCTTT
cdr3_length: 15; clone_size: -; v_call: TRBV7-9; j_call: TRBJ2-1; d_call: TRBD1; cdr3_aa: CASSLRTGLRNEQFF; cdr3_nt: TGTGCCAGCAGCTTAAGGACAGGCCTTCGGAATGAGCAGTTCTTC
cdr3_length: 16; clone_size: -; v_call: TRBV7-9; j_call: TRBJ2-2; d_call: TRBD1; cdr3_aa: CASSFQGARSTGELFF; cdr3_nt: TGTGCCAGCAGCTTCCAGGGGGCGCGAAGCACCGGGGAGCTGTTTTTT
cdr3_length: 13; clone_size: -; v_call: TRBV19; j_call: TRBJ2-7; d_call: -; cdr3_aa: CASSFGGASAQYF; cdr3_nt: TGTGCCAGTAGTTTTGGGGGCGCATCCGCGCAGTACTTC
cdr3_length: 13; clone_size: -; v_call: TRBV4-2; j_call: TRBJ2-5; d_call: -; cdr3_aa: CASSQEIPSPQYF; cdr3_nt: TGTGCCAGCAGCCAAGAAATCCCAAGCCCCCAGTACTTC
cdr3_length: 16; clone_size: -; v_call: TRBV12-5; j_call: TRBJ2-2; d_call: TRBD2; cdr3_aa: CASGMRAGENTGELFF; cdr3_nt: TGTGCTAGTGGGATGAGGGCGGGGGAGAACACCGGGGAGCTGTTTTTT
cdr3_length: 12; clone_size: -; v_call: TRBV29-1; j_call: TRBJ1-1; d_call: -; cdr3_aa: CSVGAGVTEAFF; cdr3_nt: TGCAGCGTGGGGGCAGGGGTTACTGAAGCTTTCTTT
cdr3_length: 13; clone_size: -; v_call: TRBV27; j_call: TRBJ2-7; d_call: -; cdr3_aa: CASSLGRTYEQYF; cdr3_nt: TGTGCCAGCAGTTTAGGCAGGACCTACGAGCAGTACTTC
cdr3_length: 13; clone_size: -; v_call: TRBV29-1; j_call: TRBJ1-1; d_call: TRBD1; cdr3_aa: CSVNRGVNTEAFF; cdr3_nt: TGCAGCGTAAACAGGGGTGTTAACACTGAAGCTTTCTTT
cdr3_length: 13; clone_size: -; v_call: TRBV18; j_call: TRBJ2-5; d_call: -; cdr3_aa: CASSPSREETQYF; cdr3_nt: TGTGCCAGCTCACCAAGCAGGGAAGAGACCCAGTACTTC